The source of this T cell receptor (beta chain) is a study of T cells in women clearing cervical HPV infection. Study summary: Case blood was drawn when the lesion was first found; control blood after infection became undetectable. HLA type could not be excluded as a confounder. Findings and limits, study-wide: CIN3+ cases had significantly higher TCR repertoire richness than controls, but evenness did not differ. T-cell numbers per sample were unknown and may explain richness differences.

Sequenced by immunoSEQ multiplex PCR; TCRdb stores in-frame clones only, minus some. The sample has tens of thousands of clones. The ends were cut back, 2 bases at V and 8 bases at J, with 7 bases in the middle. This CDR3 is built from 12 residues. Germline V gene lookup returns CDR1 MNHNS and CDR2 SASEGT. For this clone: Its antigen is not identified. The read halts 3 residues ahead of the CDR3 end, with the missing end drawn from the germline J gene.

This chain joins TRBV6-1 and TRBJ2-1; D is ambiguous. The clonotype originates from a woman between 18 and 70 years old with a cervical HPV16 infection that either progressed to CIN3+ or cleared (not recorded which). Sequencing was done on a sample of blood buffy coat. Here the CDR3 reads CASSEQVHEQFF. The sequenced part of the CDR3 DNA is TGTGCCAGCAGTGAACAGGTCCATGAG.